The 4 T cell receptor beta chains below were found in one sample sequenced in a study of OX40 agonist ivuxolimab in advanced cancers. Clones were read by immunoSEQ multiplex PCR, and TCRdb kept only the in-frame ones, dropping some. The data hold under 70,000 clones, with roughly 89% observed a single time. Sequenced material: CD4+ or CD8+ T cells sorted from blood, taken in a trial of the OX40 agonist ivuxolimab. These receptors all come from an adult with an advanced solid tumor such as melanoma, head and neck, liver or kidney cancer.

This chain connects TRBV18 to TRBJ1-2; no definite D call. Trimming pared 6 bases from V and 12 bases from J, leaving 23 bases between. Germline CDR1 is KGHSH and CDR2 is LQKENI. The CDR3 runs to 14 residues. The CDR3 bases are TGTGCCAGCTCGCTCGACTCTTTAGCGGCGCTAAACACCTTC. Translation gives CASSLDSLAALNTF.

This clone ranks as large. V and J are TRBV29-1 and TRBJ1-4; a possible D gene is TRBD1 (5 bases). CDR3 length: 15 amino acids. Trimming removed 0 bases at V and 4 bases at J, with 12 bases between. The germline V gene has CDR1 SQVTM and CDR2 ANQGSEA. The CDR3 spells CSVEERGSDNEKLFF. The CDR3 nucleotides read TGCAGCGTTGAAGAACGGGGCTCGGATAATGAAAAACTGTTTTTT.

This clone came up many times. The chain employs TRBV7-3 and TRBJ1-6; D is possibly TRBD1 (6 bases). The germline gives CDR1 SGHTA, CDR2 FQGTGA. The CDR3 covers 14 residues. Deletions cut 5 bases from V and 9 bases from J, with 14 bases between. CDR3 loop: CASSEQGYGSPLHF. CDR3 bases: TGTGCCAGCAGCGAACAGGGTTACGGTTCACCCCTCCACTTT. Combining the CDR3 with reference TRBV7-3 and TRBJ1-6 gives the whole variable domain GAGVSQTPSNKVTEKGKYVELRCDPISGHTALYWYRQSLGQGPEFLIYFQGTGAADDSGLPNDRFFAVRPEGSVSTLKIQRTERGDSAVYLCASSEQGYGSPLHFGNGTRLTVT.

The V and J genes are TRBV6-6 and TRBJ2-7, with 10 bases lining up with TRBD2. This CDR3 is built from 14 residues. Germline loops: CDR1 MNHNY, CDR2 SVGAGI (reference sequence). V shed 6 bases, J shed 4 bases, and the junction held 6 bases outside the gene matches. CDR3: CASRPASGGYEQYF. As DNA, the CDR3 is TGTGCCAGCAGGCCAGCTAGCGGGGGTTACGAGCAGTACTTC.